This is a list of T cell receptor beta chains from one sample in a study of beta chain features in type 1 diabetes. Sequencing used immunoSEQ multiplex PCR; TCRdb keeps in-frame clones, though not all of them. The top ten clones hold approximately 0.93% of a sample with about 290,000 clones, 8% of them seen once. The sample taken for sequencing was central memory CD4+ T cells from blood. All receptors come from a woman between 18 and 30 years old in good health. The CDR3 runs from the conserved cysteine through the conserved F or W. A D gene is named only where the DNA matches it firmly. Size values are once, few and many counts, or a class for expanded clones, and some rows have none.

d_call j_call clone_size v_call cdr3_aa cdr3_nt
. TRBJ1-1 . TRBV2 CASNLMGTEAFF TGTGCCAGCAACCTCATGGGGACTGAAGCTTTCTTT
TRBD1 TRBJ2-6 . TRBV5-1 CASTQGSGANVLTF TGCGCCAGTACACAGGGGTCTGGGGCCAACGTCCTGACTTTC
. TRBJ2-1 few TRBV11-2 CASSLGEWAEQFF TGTGCCAGCAGCTTAGGAGAGTGGGCCGAGCAGTTCTTC
. TRBJ2-7 few TRBV10-3 CAIGAGQSSYEQYF TGTGCCATCGGCGCAGGACAGTCGTCCTACGAGCAGTACTTC
. TRBJ2-3 . TRBV5-1 CASSLRTDSGTQYF TGCGCCAGCAGCCTAAGAACTGACAGTGGTACGCAGTATTTT
. TRBJ1-5 many TRBV7-8 CASSLGTGNQPQHF TGTGCCAGCAGCTTAGGTACAGGGAATCAGCCCCAGCATTTT
. TRBJ1-4 . TRBV5-1 CASSLLDGTGYEKLFF TGCGCCAGCAGCCTGCTCGATGGGACGGGCTATGAAAAACTGTTTTTT
TRBD1 TRBJ1-5 . TRBV11-2 CASSSDRASNQPQHF TGTGCCAGCAGCTCGGACAGGGCGAGCAATCAGCCCCAGCATTTT
. TRBJ2-5 . TRBV21-1 CASSKTPGQDKTQYF TGTGCCAGCAGCAAAACACCCGGACAGGACAAGACCCAGTACTTC
TRBD1 TRBJ2-7 . TRBV6-5 CASSRSGGYEQYF TGTGCCAGCAGTCGGTCAGGGGGCTACGAGCAGTACTTC
. TRBJ1-1 . TRBV5-1 CASIKDSSNTEAFF TGCGCCAGCATAAAGGACAGCTCGAACACTGAAGCTTTCTTT
. TRBJ2-2 many TRBV18 CASSRRTGELFF TGTGCCAGCTCACGTCGAACCGGGGAGCTGTTTTTT
. TRBJ2-3 few TRBV28 CASSTAIGTQYF TGTGCCAGCAGTACGGCGATTGGTACGCAGTATTTT
. TRBJ2-1 few TRBV7-3 CASSPARERNYNEQFF TGTGCCAGCAGCCCCGCGAGAGAGCGGAACTACAATGAGCAGTTCTTC
. TRBJ1-5 . TRBV19 CASTGRRGSTPQHF TGTGCCAGTACGGGCAGGCGAGGCTCAACACCCCAGCATTTT
. TRBJ1-6 . TRBV9 CASSGQSSNSPLHF TGTGCCAGCAGTGGACAGTCTTCCAATTCACCCCTCCACTTT
. TRBJ2-2 few TRBV7-6 CASTGGRGTGELFF TGTGCCAGCACCGGGGGTAGGGGCACCGGGGAGCTGTTTTTT
TRBD1 TRBJ1-1 few TRBV2 CASSADRATEAFF TGTGCCAGCAGCGCTGACAGGGCTACTGAAGCTTTCTTT
TRBD2 TRBJ2-3 . TRBV2 CASTGLETDTQYF TGTGCCAGCACCGGACTAGAGACAGATACGCAGTATTTT
TRBD1 TRBJ1-4 few TRBV2 CASRPGTGTEKLFF TGTGCCAGCAGGCCCGGGACAGGGACTGAAAAACTGTTTTTT
. TRBJ2-1 . TRBV7-9 CASSSGRDRHNEQFF TGTGCCAGCAGCTCCGGGCGAGACCGTCACAATGAGCAGTTCTTC
. TRBJ1-1 . TRBV20-1 CSASPNTEAFF TGCAGTGCTAGTCCGAACACTGAAGCTTTCTTT
TRBD1 TRBJ1-3 few TRBV6-5 CASSVDRYSGNTIYF TGTGCCAGCAGTGTGGACAGGTACTCTGGAAACACCATATATTTT
TRBD2 TRBJ2-1 . TRBV7-9 CASSQPVGGYYNEQFF TGTGCCAGCAGCCAACCCGTGGGGGGGTACTACAATGAGCAGTTCTTC
. TRBJ1-3 few TRBV7-9 CASSHFDSGNTIYF TGTGCCAGCAGCCATTTTGACTCTGGAAACACCATATATTTT
TRBD2 TRBJ2-4 few TRBV30 CAWSPGLPNIQYF TGTGCCTGGAGTCCGGGACTACCTAACATTCAGTACTTC
. TRBJ1-2 . TRBV29-1 CSVAVTGYGYTF TGCAGCGTCGCGGTGACGGGGTATGGCTACACCTTC
. TRBJ2-1 few TRBV28 CASSLFVGGFYNEQFF TGTGCCAGCAGCCTTTTCGTGGGGGGTTTCTACAATGAGCAGTTCTTC
. TRBJ2-7 many TRBV4-3 CASSQVGGGYEQYF TGCGCCAGCAGCCAAGTAGGCGGCGGGTACGAGCAGTACTTC
. TRBJ1-3 many TRBV7-9 CASSSAGGNTIYF TGTGCCAGCAGCTCCGCGGGGGGAAACACCATATATTTT
. TRBJ2-6 many TRBV9 CASSVASGTLTF TGTGCCAGCAGCGTAGCGTCCGGAACTCTGACTTTC
TRBD2 TRBJ2-5 . TRBV7-3 CASTPWGSGANGETQYF TGTGCCAGCACCCCCTGGGGTAGCGGGGCTAATGGGGAGACCCAGTACTTC
. TRBJ1-1 . TRBV7-2 CASSSAMNRNSNTEAFF TGTGCCAGCAGCTCGGCTATGAACAGGAATTCGAACACTGAAGCTTTCTTT
. TRBJ1-1 many TRBV7-8 CASSLEGGNYEDTEAFF TGTGCCAGCAGCTTAGAGGGAGGGAATTATGAGGACACTGAAGCTTTCTTT
TRBD1 TRBJ1-1 few TRBV7-9 CASSLERNRGTEAFF TGTGCCAGCAGCTTAGAAAGAAACAGGGGCACTGAAGCTTTCTTT
. TRBJ2-7 few TRBV7-9 CASSLGLFVEQYF TGTGCCAGCAGCTTAGGTTTGTTCGTGGAGCAGTACTTC
. TRBJ2-3 . TRBV29-1 CSVNLQGSTDTQYF TGCAGCGTCAACCTCCAGGGCAGCACAGATACGCAGTATTTT
. TRBJ1-2 . TRBV6-6 CASRGAGDGYTF TGTGCCAGCCGAGGGGCTGGCGATGGCTACACCTTC
. TRBJ2-3 few TRBV15 CATSRSPSSGTDTQYF TGTGCCACCAGCAGATCACCTAGCTCTGGCACAGATACGCAGTATTTT
. TRBJ1-1 few TRBV5-1 CASSFTGPGATEAFF TGCGCCAGCAGTTTTACAGGGCCGGGGGCCACTGAAGCTTTCTTT
. TRBJ1-4 few TRBV5-4 CASRSDGEKLFF TGTGCCAGCAGATCAGATGGGGAAAAACTGTTTTTT
. TRBJ2-1 few TRBV5-4 CASSKTTGNEQFF TGTGCCAGCAGCAAAACCACGGGGAATGAGCAGTTCTTC
TRBD1 TRBJ2-1 few TRBV7-3 CASSVDREAYNEQFF TGTGCCAGCAGCGTGGACAGGGAGGCCTACAATGAGCAGTTCTTC
. TRBJ2-6 . TRBV4-2 CASSQGGSGANVLTF TGTGCCAGCAGCCAAGGAGGGTCTGGGGCCAACGTCCTGACTTTC
. TRBJ2-2 . TRBV5-1 CASSFTQGNTGELFF TGCGCCAGCAGCTTCACACAGGGGAACACCGGGGAGCTGTTTTTT
. TRBJ2-7 . TRBV18 CASQSAGLEQYF TGTGCCAGCCAAAGCGCAGGGCTCGAGCAGTACTTC